This TCR beta chain was captured in a study of blood T cells in healthy people across ages. For the second PCR, which ran for about 6 to 12 cycles, a sample-barcoded 5' primer and a J-beta primer mix were used. Via MiXCR, TCRdb re-called the 5' RACE reads, giving one row per CDR3 protein. The data show just under 900,000 distinct CDR3 sequences, with 25% to 30% seen just once and approximately 15% held by the top ten. Trimming shortened V by 7 bases and J by 2 bases, and 12 bases separated the two germline ends. CDR3 length equals 15 residues. Germline CDR1 LGHDT, CDR2 YNNKEL (reference sequence). The sequence was obtained from a woman of 80 years or more in good health. The chain combines TRBV3-1 with TRBJ2-6; D might be TRBD2 (5 bases). Sequencing was performed on blood. The CDR3 protein is CASNQEAAGANVLTF. CDR3 DNA sequence: TGTGCCAGCAACCAGGAGGCGGCTGGGGCCAACGTCCTGACTTTC.